This TCR beta chain was obtained from a study of T cells in women clearing cervical HPV infection. TCR beta CDR3 amplified by multiplex PCR from approximately 1,100 ng genomic DNA. Sequenced by immunoSEQ multiplex PCR; TCRdb stores in-frame clones only, minus some. This specimen shows about 27,000 clones; the ten leading clones hold 20% to 25%. Cervical HPV DNA detected by MY09/MY11 PCR, typed by dot-blot. Trimming left V 8 bases short and J 0 bases short, with 13 bases between. The CDR3 is 14 residues long. As regards this clone: What it binds is not known. The CDR3 is cut off 3 residues early in the read; its end comes from the germline J gene.

Study-level points and caveats: Repertoire richness, not evenness, was significantly elevated in CIN3+ cases versus controls.

The genes are TRBV12-3 or TRBV12-4 and TRBJ2-5; D may be TRBD1 (5 bases). The sequenced sample was blood buffy coat. The source of this sequence is a woman aged 18-69 years with a cervical HPV16 infection that either progressed to CIN3+ or cleared (not recorded which). The CDR3 region is CASATGRNQETQYF. Incomplete CDR3 DNA: TGTGCCAGCGCCACAGGCCGAAACCAAGAGACC.